This T cell receptor (beta chain) was sequenced during a study of blood T cells in healthy people across ages. Study-level findings and limits: Older age went with lower TCR beta diversity per million T cells, in a roughly linear way.

As for this clonotype: Antigen unknown.

Using a J-beta primer mix together with a sample-barcoded 5' primer, a second PCR was run for about 7 to 12 cycles. Researchers report that a template-switch adaptor with 12 random nucleotides tagged each cDNA molecule. A single record per CDR3 protein comes from TCRdb applying MiXCR to the 5' RACE reads. The table includes under 800,000 distinct CDR3 sequences, roughly 41% detected once. The donors, all healthy, were Caucasians living in Russia, aged roughly 6 to 100. Every sample gave at least 5.5 micrograms of total RNA when it was extracted. The receptor comes from a woman between 55 and 75 years old in good health. The sample was blood.

The CDR3 loop is CSAREHFSSYNEQYF. For the CDR3, the DNA is TGCAGTGCTAGAGAGCACTTTAGCTCCTACAATGAGCAGTACTTC. J is TRBJ2-1 and V is TRBV20-1; D ambiguous. The J call may be incorrect, as the DNA end agrees better with TRBJ2-7. Germline CDR1 DFQATT, CDR2 SNEGSKA (reference sequence). The CDR3 spans 15 residues.